This TCR beta chain came from a study of regulatory T cells in long-lasting Graves disease (dated by TCRdb to the early 2020s). Regarding the complete study: Antithyroid drugs had been taken for less than 3 months by newly diagnosed Graves' disease patients. The study was registered as a clinical trial and conducted in China. A total of roughly 35 samples underwent TCR sequencing: around 13 from persistent and around 20 from newly diagnosed Graves' disease patients. Peripheral blood TCR sequencing and RNA sequencing compared persistent Graves' disease patients with newly diagnosed Graves' disease patients. What the study reported, not specific to this receptor: As a limitation, the authors acknowledged that the small sample size may reduce accuracy. Persistent patients shared more public clonotypes among themselves (2,741) than newly diagnosed patients did (about 1,000). Peripheral blood alone was examined, since thyroid tissue, which constituted the primary lesion, could not be accessed. Lower TCR Shannon entropy and fewer highly expanded clones were observed in persistent Graves' disease patients than in newly diagnosed patients, which suggested clonal expansion. TRBV28, TRBJ1-2 and TRBJ2-5 were preferentially used in persistent disease, while TRBV20-1 and TRBJ2-1 were favored in newly diagnosed disease. Sequencing and analysis were limited to the TCR beta chain.

This clonotype was seen repeatedly, ten times or more. Its cognate antigen has yet to be identified. The record has no base qualities; no much larger clone is one base away. V has 6 bases trimmed and J has 1 base trimmed; junction bases matching no gene number 0. The CDR3 runs 14 residues from the cysteine to the phenylalanine. Left in the record is the CDR3 DNA by itself, 42 bases read in frame from the first base. As encoded in the germline V gene, CDR1 is SNHLY while CDR2 is FYNNEI. Libraries were made using multiplex PCR. The sequencer listed for this sample is Illumina HiSeq 4000. CDR3 regions were amplified by Arm-PCR with iRepertoire HTBI primers to construct TCR beta libraries. Gel purification was performed on PCR products prior to sequencing. The published analysis was carried out like this. Gene usage analysis of CDR3 amino acid clonotypes relied on the roughly 67 TRBV and about 15 TRBJ segments identified across samples. COPE and FqMerger were used to merge filtered high-quality paired reads into contigs. BLAST was used to align contigs to IMGT TRBV, TRBD and TRBJ reference genes, with CDR3 defined following IMGT. Clonotypes above 0.1% frequency were classified as highly expanded clones. Shannon entropy served as the measure of repertoire diversity, while the Gini coefficient captured V-J evenness. A clonotype found in more than one individual was treated as public. TCRdb reanalyzed the raw reads on its own, using fastp at Q25 for trimming and MiXCR for clone calling, and kept in-frame beta chains. Each entry merges the rows of one CDR3 protein and shows their most common DNA and genes. The V and J calls follow TCRdb's processing rather than the paper's. Here the sample has about 450,000 distinct CDR3 sequences; over 15% occur a single time. The ten largest clones add up to roughly 10% of the sample.

Read against the paper, the sample's time point label means: newly diagnosed GD, antithyroid drugs for less than 3 months. RNA was extracted from PBMCs in TRIzol for both TCR sequencing and RNA sequencing. The diagnosis of Graves' disease followed American Thyroid Association guidelines. Patients for the study were recruited at an endocrinology department in Xi'an, China. Each patient gave around 9 milliliters of peripheral blood, collected in an EDTA anticoagulant tube. PBMCs were isolated by Ficoll Paque Plus density gradient separation without further T cell sorting. RNA quality was checked with an Agilent 2100 Bioanalyzer and agarose gel, and concentration with a NanoDrop 2000. This sample was shared with a second study, whose subject was T cells in Graves' hyperthyroidism and ophthalmopathy. As the second paper documents: Stable Graves' hyperthyroidism was defined as the absence of progression to ophthalmopathy over 18 months of follow-up. The hyperthyroidism patients were between 18 and 65 years old and newly diagnosed, with a disease duration of less than 2 months. Any patient with an uncontrolled infection, another autoimmune disease, pregnancy or lactation was excluded. Diagnoses relied on clinical symptoms, serum thyroxine and TRAb, thyroid ultrasound and orbital computed tomography. A first-round RT-PCR of the TCR CDR3 used the HTBI primer set with the Qiagen OneStep RT-PCR kit. Most expanded thyroid clonotypes (frequency above 0.001) were also detected in blood, a finding suggesting that blood repertoires may reflect thyroid immune responses. Ophthalmopathy was separated from stable hyperthyroidism by a 13 V-J signature model, with over 85% sensitivity and approximately 84% specificity obtained in cross-validation and 80%/75% obtained in testing. In validation, progression to ophthalmopathy was predicted by the model with roughly 71% sensitivity and 72.22% specificity, a median of roughly six months before onset. TCR V-J signatures able to tell the groups apart were searched for in a discovery cohort of 90 to 100 patients, of whom 43 had Graves' ophthalmopathy and about 60 had stable Graves' hyperthyroidism. An independent validation cohort of under 20 hyperthyroidism patients and 17 patients who later progressed to ophthalmopathy tested prospective prediction of ophthalmopathy. The 100 discovery patients were randomly split 7:3 into training and test sets. In addition, the study compared T-cell repertoires in thyroid tissue and in blood from several Graves' hyperthyroidism patients. After sampling, hyperthyroidism patients received methimazole starting at 30 mg daily, and ophthalmopathy patients received high-dose intravenous methylprednisolone. Libraries were constructed in a second round of multiplex PCR, after which size selection and purification were performed. The libraries were sequenced on an Illumina HiSeq2000 using paired-end 100 bp reads. SOAPnuke was used to process the raw data, removing reads that contained adapters or uncalled bases, had a mean Phred below 15, or lacked an exact match to the constant primer or identifier. High-quality paired reads were merged with COPE v1.2.5, and unique nucleotide sequences were defined as clonotypes. MiTCR v1.1 was used to align the clonotypes against IMGT TRBV, TRBD and TRBJ reference segments. The analysis was restricted to V-J combinations with a frequency above 0.0001, which together covered just over 98% of the repertoires. A TCS score was defined as the ratio between F50 (clonal expansion) and ExV (chaos), using BLOSUM62-based TCRdist between CDR3 peptides within each V-J. Welch's t-statistics and random forest reduced 450 to 600 V-J features to some 14, which were used in a naive Bayes classifier (R e1071). No statistical method was used to set the sample size in advance, and investigators knew the group allocation. The paper describes TCR Vbeta CDR3 sequencing of around 130 peripheral blood samples, made up of some 40 ophthalmopathy patients, some 80 hyperthyroidism patients and some 17 progressor patients.

The receptor chain draws on TRBV2 and TRBJ1-3; the central 10 bases match TRBD1. The specimen comprised peripheral blood mononuclear cells (PBMCs), sampled at new diagnosis, from a patient treated with antithyroid drugs. The clonotype originates from a woman aged 25 to 39 with Graves disease. Donor details come from another sample of the same person, matched by shared clones. CDR3 loop: CASRDRGSGNTIYF. The nucleotide sequence is given as TGTGCCAGCAGGGACAGGGGGTCTGGAAACACCATATATTTT.